These 10 T cell receptor beta chains were sequenced from one sample in a study of OX40 agonist ivuxolimab in advanced cancers. The library was produced with the immunoSEQ multiplex PCR assay. TCRdb took over this immuneACCESS table, retaining in-frame rearrangements with V and J assigned. Such tables are incomplete; in checked studies, under half of the missing clones stem from an unresolved V gene, and the remainder is unexplained. Present in this sample are 50,000 or so clones, approximately 80% of which were seen just once. Of the sample, 9.5% to 15% is held by the ten largest clones. Sequenced material: CD4+ or CD8+ T cells sorted from blood, taken in a trial of the OX40 agonist ivuxolimab. The receptors derive from an adult with an advanced solid tumor such as melanoma, head and neck, liver or kidney cancer.

The chain has TRBV5-1 and TRBJ2-7, with 7 bases fitting TRBD2. The germline gives CDR1 SGHRS, CDR2 YFSETQ. CDR3 length: 16 residues. With 1 base clipped from V and 7 bases from J, the junction kept 14 bases outside the gene matches. This chain's CDR3 is CASSLTPLGGGGEQYV. The CDR3 region has the DNA TGCGCCAGCAGCTTGACCCCCCTTGGGGGGGGAGGGGAGCAGTACGTC.

V is TRBV12-5 and J is TRBJ2-1; the D call may be TRBD1 or TRBD2 (5 bases each). Germline lookup yields CDR1 LGHNT and CDR2 FRNRAP. Trimming removed 7 bases from V and 2 bases from J, with 12 bases in between. The CDR3 covers 14 residues. CDR3 DNA: TGTGCTAGTGCCCCGACAGCGGCCTACAATGAGCAGTTCTTC. Residues: CASAPTAAYNEQFF.

This chain joins TRBV19 and TRBJ2-1; 8 bases match TRBD2. The V segment lost 0 bases and the J segment 8 bases; nucleotides outside the gene matches: 9. The CDR3 covers 16 residues. Germline lookup yields CDR1 LNHDA and CDR2 SQIVND (reference sequence). In nucleotides, the CDR3 is TGTGCCAGTAGTATAGAGGGGGTAGCGGGACTGTATGAGCAGTTCTTC. It encodes CASSIEGVAGLYEQFF.

This clone was detected once. The chain employs TRBV6-1 and TRBJ1-5; D unclear. V lost 4 bases to trimming and J lost 3 bases, with 13 bases between them. Germline assignment: CDR1 MNHNS and CDR2 SASEGT. The CDR3 consists of 15 residues. Here the CDR3 DNA reads TGTGCCAGCAGTGTAGGACGGATGGACAATCAGCCCCAGCATTTT. Translation: CASSVGRMDNQPQHF.

This clone was seen more than once but under ten times. The chain recombines TRBV28 with TRBJ1-2; 9 bases align to TRBD1. This CDR3 comprises 14 residues. Germline values: CDR1 MDHEN, CDR2 SYDVKM. Trimming cost V 8 bases and J 4 bases; bases outside gene matches: 8. CDR3 in amino acids: CASYTGTGSYGYTF. The CDR3 DNA is TGTGCCAGCTACACCGGGACAGGGTCCTATGGCTACACCTTC.

The chain is built from TRBV5-5 and TRBJ2-7; TRBD1 might be the D (5 bases). The germline CDR1 and CDR2 sequences are SGHKS and YYEKEE (reference sequence). V was trimmed by 0 bases and J by 0 bases, leaving 10 bases between them. This CDR3 has 15 residues. CDR3 sequence: CASSLAGFVSYEQYF. The CDR3 DNA sequence: TGTGCCAGCAGCTTGGCAGGGTTCGTCTCCTACGAGCAGTACTTC.

The CDR3 reads CASSLSLGSGANVLTF. CDR3 DNA sequence: TGTGCCAGCAGCTTATCACTGGGCTCTGGGGCCAACGTCCTGACTTTC. The V gene is TRBV7-2, the J gene TRBJ2-6; D unresolved. The CDR3 covers 16 residues. V lost 2 bases and J 0 bases, leaving 8 bases between the germline ends. CDR1 and CDR2 from the germline V gene are SGHTA and FQGNSA.

In DNA, the CDR3 is TGTGCCAGCAGCGTCGCCTACCACTCCTACGAGCAGTACTTC. Protein sequence: CASSVAYHSYEQYF. The chain recombines TRBV9 with TRBJ2-7; D not certain. Trimming removed 2 bases from V and 0 bases from J, with 9 bases in between. In germline, CDR1 is SGDLS, CDR2 YYNGEE. The CDR3 spans 14 residues.

In this sample, this clone turned up once. The rearrangement uses TRBV28 and TRBJ2-3, with TRBD1 as a possible D gene (6 bases). The CDR3 extends over 14 amino acids. CDR1 and CDR2 (germline): MDHEN, SYDVKM. The V end lost 6 bases, the J end lost 3 bases, and 13 bases lay between the germline ends. The DNA for the CDR3 is TGTGCCAGCAGCAATACAGGGCGGACAGATACGCAGTATTTT. Translating it yields CASSNTGRTDTQYF. Combining the CDR3 with reference TRBV28 and TRBJ2-3 gives the whole variable domain DVKVTQSSRYLVKRTGEKVFLECVQDMDHENMFWYRQDPGLGLRLIYFSYDVKMKEKGDIPEGYSVSREKKERFSLILESASTNQTSMYLCASSNTGRTDTQYFGPGTRLTVL.

This clone was detected a few times. CDR3 in amino acids: CATGTGNTIYF. In DNA form, the CDR3 reads TGTGCCACAGGGACGGGGAACACCATATATTTT. The rearrangement uses TRBV19 and TRBJ1-3; the D gene is possibly TRBD1 (5 bases). There are 11 residues in the CDR3. CDR1 and CDR2 from the germline V gene are LNHDA and SQIVND (reference sequence). V was clipped by 10 bases and J by 7 bases, with 11 bases between them. The full variable domain, in which reference TRBV19 and TRBJ1-3 provide the parts outside the CDR3, is DGGITQSPKYLFRKEGQNVTLSCEQNLNHDAMYWYRQDPGQGLRLIYYSQIVNDFQKGDIAEGYSVSREKKESFPLTVTSAQKNPTAFYLCATGTGNTIYFGEGSWLTVV.